The clone carrying this T cell receptor (beta chain) has only one observation. Authors' methods: Scientists estimated how many nucleated cells there were by amplifying reference gene primers. The table came from immunoSEQ multiplex PCR; TCRdb's copy has only in-frame clones and leaves some out. V and J calls and clone size are those listed in that table; D and trimming were worked out from the DNA. The repertoire has about 180,000 clones, approximately 80% of them found once; the top ten carry roughly 15%. Enrolled through a virtual design, the participants were between roughly 18 and 100 years of age and came from about two dozen US areas. Researchers sorted participants into cohorts using their self-reported clinical history. Two negative PCRs, clearance, or symptom resolution characterized the recovered Cohort 3 donors. This sample stems from a study of blood T cell repertoires in COVID-19. The CDR3 consists of 15 residues. The germline V gene has CDR1 MNHEY and CDR2 SMNVEV (reference sequence). V lost 5 bases, J lost 8 bases, and 10 bases stayed unmatched.

Sequenced material: PBMCs or T cells enriched from blood (not recorded which). The clonotype comes from a man between 45 and 60 years old who had recovered from COVID-19. The chain employs TRBV27 and TRBJ1-2; 11 bases are a match to TRBD1. In DNA, the CDR3 is TGTGCCAGCAGTATAGGACAGGGGGCGCCCCGAGGCTACACCTTC. Protein sequence: CASSIGQGAPRGYTF.